This T cell receptor (beta chain) was captured in a study of cytomegalovirus exposure and HLA in healthy donors. The CDR3 totals 16 residues. From germline, CDR1 is SEHNR and CDR2 FQNEAQ (reference sequence). J lost 0 bases, V lost 3 bases, and 8 bases had no gene match. Use of 60 Vbeta and 13 Jbeta primers characterized the PCR. The method was immunoSEQ multiplex PCR; TCRdb's version includes in-frame clones alone and lacks a portion of them. The sample has 95,000 to 150,000 clones; under 85% are singletons. The V call is TRBV7-9, the J call TRBJ2-7; 7 nucleotides match TRBD2. This TCR came from a middle-aged woman in good health and CMV-seropositive. Source material: PBMCs. CDR3 amino acids: CASSFNRDYHSYEQYF. DNA of the CDR3: TGTGCCAGCAGCTTTAACCGGGACTATCACTCCTACGAGCAGTACTTC.